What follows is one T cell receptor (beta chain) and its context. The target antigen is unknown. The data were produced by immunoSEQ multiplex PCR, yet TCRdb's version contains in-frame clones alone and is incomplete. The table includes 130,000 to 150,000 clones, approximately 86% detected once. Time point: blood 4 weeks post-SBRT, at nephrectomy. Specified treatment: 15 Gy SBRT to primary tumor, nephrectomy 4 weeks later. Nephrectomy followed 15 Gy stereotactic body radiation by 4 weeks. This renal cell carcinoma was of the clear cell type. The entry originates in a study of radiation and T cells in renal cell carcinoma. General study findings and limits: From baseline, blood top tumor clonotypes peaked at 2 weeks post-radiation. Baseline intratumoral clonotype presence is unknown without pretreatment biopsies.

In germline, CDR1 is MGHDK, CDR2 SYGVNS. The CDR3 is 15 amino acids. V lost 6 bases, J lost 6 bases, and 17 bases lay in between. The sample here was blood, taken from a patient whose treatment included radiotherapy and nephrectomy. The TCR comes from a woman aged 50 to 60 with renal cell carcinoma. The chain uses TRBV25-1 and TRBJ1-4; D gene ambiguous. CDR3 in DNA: TGTGCCAGCAGCCGAACGATCTCCGGGGATGAAAAACTGTTTTTT. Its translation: CASSRTISGDEKLFF.